Below, one TCR beta chain is given with its context. Its specificity is unknown. The entry originates in a study of OX40 agonist ivuxolimab in advanced cancers. Study as a whole: Administration of intravenous ivuxolimab to patients occurred every 2 weeks at 0.01 to 10 mg/kg. Patients enrolled in dose escalation were diagnosed with hepatocellular carcinoma, melanoma, renal cell or head and neck cancer. Overall study results and limits: More expanded clones were seen, on average, in CD8+ T cells than in CD4+.

This CDR3 is 17 amino acids long. CDR1 and CDR2 (germline): SGHVS, FQNEAQ. J was trimmed by 1 base and V by 7 bases; bases with no gene match: 11. Produced via immunoSEQ multiplex PCR; TCRdb's table is partial and in-frame only. The table lists roughly 71,000 clones, 85% of them singletons. The TCR was taken from an adult with an advanced solid tumor such as melanoma, head and neck, liver or kidney cancer. Sample: CD4+ or CD8+ T cells sorted from blood, taken in a trial of the OX40 agonist ivuxolimab. This chain uses TRBV7-8 with TRBJ2-2, with 8 bases fitting TRBD2. CDR3 nucleotides: TGTGCCAGCAAGGGCGGGGGGACGAACCGGAACACCGGGGAGCTGTTTTTT. Protein: CASKGGGTNRNTGELFF.